This T cell receptor (beta chain) comes out of a study of long-term antiretroviral therapy in people with HIV. Findings and limits, study-wide: Whichever time point was examined, clones expanded before ART dominated the repertoire.

immunoSEQ v3.0 was run at survey level. Assay used: immunoSEQ multiplex PCR; TCRdb lists only in-frame clones, some missing. The table records some 19,000 clones, roughly 80% of them present only once. Concerning this clone itself: Its target is unknown.

The source of this sequence is a man younger than 35 with HIV. Sequences were derived from unsorted PBMCs, sampled 0.9 years after starting antiretroviral therapy.

CDR3 loop: CASSSLAVGAGELFF. The CDR3 DNA is TGTGCCAGCAGCTCACTAGCAGTAGGGGCCGGGGAGCTGTTTTTT. V gene TRBV7-2 combines with J gene TRBJ2-2; TRBD2 is a possible D gene (6 bases). This CDR3 contains 15 residues. The germline V gene encodes CDR1 SGHTA and CDR2 FQGNSA. Trimming removed 4 bases at V and 6 bases at J, with 15 bases between.